This entry concerns a single TCR beta chain. The antigen is undetermined. These data belong to a study of T cell responses to AZD1222 COVID-19 vaccine. Study results and caveats: Vaccine-associated CD4 TCRs spanned spike, dominant at 160-218 and 743-854. Clonal diversity may have been underestimated, and the donors were mostly white British, with more females than males. Recipients of two AZD1222 doses showed rising Spike-specific TCR breadth and depth.

The table came from immunoSEQ multiplex PCR; TCRdb's copy has only in-frame clones and leaves some out. This table holds approximately 150,000 clones, about 90% found once. CDR3 size: 13 residues. Trimming cost V 3 bases and J 2 bases, with 8 bases left between them. Germline CDR1 and CDR2: SGHTA and FQGNSA. The source of this sequence is an adult in good health. The sequencing used peripheral blood, collected on day 0 of AZD1222 vaccination. The chain employs TRBV7-2 and TRBJ2-7, with a weak D call TRBD2 (6 bases). The CDR3 is CASSLRLAYEQYF. The CDR3 DNA follows: TGTGCCAGCAGCTTGAGACTAGCCTACGAGCAGTACTTC.